The 2 T cell receptor beta chains presented below share a single source sample, sequenced in a study of early T cells in non-severe SARS-CoV-2 infection. TCRdb re-derived calls from the 5' RACE reads in MiXCR, one entry per CDR3 protein. The sample lists under 95,000 distinct CDR3 sequences; about an eighth were seen once. The sample comprised whole blood. These receptors came from an adult who was a healthcare worker with PCR-confirmed SARS-CoV-2 infection or an uninfected control (not recorded which).

This clonotype was observed many times. The chain links TRBV7-8 to TRBJ2-3, with TRBD2 matching over 14 bases. The CDR3 loop spans 19 amino acids. Germline assignment: CDR1 SGHVS and CDR2 FQNEAQ. The V and J ends lost 5 bases and 1 base, in that order; junction bases with no gene match: 11. The CDR3 nucleotides read TGTGCCAGCAGCCCGACCGGGACTAGCGGGAGCTTGGGCACAGATACGCAGTATTTT. It yields the protein CASSPTGTSGSLGTDTQYF.

The table lists this clonotype with a few counts. The genes are TRBV5-1 and TRBJ2-2, with unresolved D. The CDR3 loop spans 14 amino acids. V was shortened by 0 bases and J by 4 bases, with 7 bases between the two germline ends. Per germline, CDR1 SGHRS and CDR2 YFSETQ. Here the CDR3 reads CASSLEGPTGELFF. The CDR3 nucleotides read TGCGCCAGCAGCTTGGAAGGCCCCACCGGGGAGCTGTTTTTT.